Listed below are T cell receptor beta chains from one sample, sequenced in a study of CD4 T cells in relation to SARS-CoV-2 and coronaviruses. These receptors have no identified antigens. Clones were sequenced by immunoSEQ multiplex PCR, and TCRdb holds only the in-frame ones, with some missing. The sample shows some 25,000 clones, under 80% of them seen only once. The material sequenced was CD4+ T cells from PBMCs, cultured in vitro. The receptor source for this set is a human donor in good health. The CDR3 runs from the conserved cysteine through the conserved F or W. A D gene is named only where the DNA matches it firmly. Clone size is given for some rows only: seen once, a few or many times, or a class if the clone is expanded.

14	.	TRBJ1-6	.	TRBV19	TGTGCCAGTAGGACCGGGACCTTGAATTCACCCCTCCACTTT	CASRTGTLNSPLHF
11	.	TRBJ2-7	.	TRBV20-1	TGCAGTGCTAGGGACAACTACGAGCAGTACTTC	CSARDNYEQYF
12	few	TRBJ1-2	.	TRBV21-1	TGTGCCAGCAGCAAAGTTGTAGGGGGCTACACCTTC	CASSKVVGGYTF
13	.	TRBJ1-1	.	TRBV6-4	TGTGCCAGCAGACCCGACAGTAACCTTGAAGCTTTCTTT	CASRPDSNLEAFF
14	.	TRBJ1-1	.	TRBV19	TGTGCCACAACAGGGCCCTCAATGAACACTGAAGCTTTCTTT	CATTGPSMNTEAFF
13	few	TRBJ1-5	.	TRBV11-2	TGTGCCAGCAGCTTAGATAGGGGTCAGCCCCAGCATTTT	CASSLDRGQPQHF
14	few	TRBJ1-4	.	TRBV6-5	TGTGCCAGCAGTCAACAGCCATCAAATGAAAAACTGTTTTTT	CASSQQPSNEKLFF
16	once	TRBJ2-5	TRBD2	TRBV10-3	TGTGCCATCGCGGAGGGGACTAGCCCCCTCCAAGAGACCCAGTACTTC	CAIAEGTSPLQETQYF
15	.	TRBJ1-5	.	TRBV7-8	TGTGCCAGCAGTCCCGGAATCCTGAGCAATCAGCCCCAGCATTTT	CASSPGILSNQPQHF
16	.	TRBJ2-7	.	TRBV19	TGTGCCAGTAGTATAGATGGCGCAGGGCTCCCCTACGAGCAGTACTTC	CASSIDGAGLPYEQYF
18	.	TRBJ1-1	TRBD1	TRBV4-1	TGCGCCAGCAGCCAACTAAGGGGAACAGGGGGGCCGAGAACTGAAGCTTTCTTT	CASSQLRGTGGPRTEAFF
14	.	TRBJ1-1	.	TRBV6-2/TRBV6-3	TGTGCCAGCAGTTTGACCCAGGGGAACACTGAAGCTTTCTTT	CASSLTQGNTEAFF
14	.	TRBJ1-6	.	TRBV30	TGTGCCTGGACTGACGACGCGGGGTATTCACCCCTCCACTTT	CAWTDDAGYSPLHF
13	.	TRBJ2-1	.	TRBV18	TGTGCCAGCTCACCACCCGGGGCCCTCCAGCAGTTCTTC	CASSPPGALQQFF
15	.	TRBJ1-2	.	TRBV9	TGTGCCAGCACTAATGTCGGAGGGCTAGGAAATGGCTACACCTTC	CASTNVGGLGNGYTF
14	.	TRBJ2-2	.	TRBV7-9	TGTGCCAGCAGCTTATTGGGCAGCACGGGGGAGCTGTTTTTT	CASSLLGSTGELFF
15	few	TRBJ1-1	TRBD1	TRBV19	TGTGCCAGTAGTATACCAGGGGGAGCGAGGACTGAAGCTTTCTTT	CASSIPGGARTEAFF
13	once	TRBJ1-2	.	TRBV12-3/TRBV12-4	TGTGCCAGCAGTTTGCAACAGGCCTATGGCTACACCTTC	CASSLQQAYGYTF
11	.	TRBJ2-3	.	TRBV6-5	TGTGCCAGCGGAAGCCTGGGAACGCAGTATTTT	CASGSLGTQYF
15	.	TRBJ1-4	.	TRBV19	TGTGCCAGTAGTAGCCCCCGGGGGGGTGGTGAAAAACTGTTTTTT	CASSSPRGGGEKLFF
13	.	TRBJ2-7	.	TRBV19	TGTGCCAGTAGTACCCCCACCCGGGGAGAGCAGTACTTC	CASSTPTRGEQYF
14	.	TRBJ2-5	TRBD1	TRBV19	TGTGCCAGTCAAGGGACAGGCCGCCAAGAGACCCAGTACTTC	CASQGTGRQETQYF
12	.	TRBJ2-1	.	TRBV6-5	TGTGCCAGCAGCTCTACGAGCAATGAGCAGTTCTTC	CASSSTSNEQFF
13	few	TRBJ1-2	.	TRBV30	TGTGCCTGGAGTGCCGGGAATAATCGTGGCTACACCTTC	CAWSAGNNRGYTF
12	.	TRBJ2-1	.	TRBV6-2/TRBV6-3	TGTGCCAGCAGCGAGGTACTTTATGAGCAGTTCTTC	CASSEVLYEQFF
12	few	TRBJ1-2	.	TRBV19	TGTGCCAGTAGCACGATTTTCTATGGCTACACCTTC	CASSTIFYGYTF
12	.	TRBJ2-3	.	TRBV18	TGTGCCAGCTCACCATATACAGATACGCAGTATTTT	CASSPYTDTQYF
15	.	TRBJ1-1	.	TRBV6-5	TGTGCCAGCAGTCGGGGGAGGGACACTAACACTGAAGCTTTCTTT	CASSRGRDTNTEAFF
12	.	TRBJ2-3	.	TRBV7-9	TGTGCCAGCAGCTTGGACACAGATACGCAGTATTTT	CASSLDTDTQYF
14	.	TRBJ2-7	.	TRBV5-6	TGTGCCAGCAGTGAATCGGGTCGACCCTACGAGCAGTACTTC	CASSESGRPYEQYF
13	.	TRBJ1-2	TRBD1	TRBV3-1/TRBV3-2	TGTGCCAGCAGCCAAGCAGGGGGCTTTGGCTACACCTTC	CASSQAGGFGYTF
16	.	TRBJ2-3	TRBD2	TRBV19	TGTGCCAGTAGTAAAACTAGCGGGGTCTCTACAGATACGCAGTATTTT	CASSKTSGVSTDTQYF
12	.	TRBJ2-1	.	TRBV13	TGTGCCAGCAGCTTGAGTTGGAATGAGCAGTTCTTC	CASSLSWNEQFF
18	once	TRBJ1-2	TRBD1	TRBV7-8	TGTGCCAGCAGCGTAGGGGGGGGACAGGGCAGTTGGAACTATGGCTACACCTTC	CASSVGGGQGSWNYGYTF
12	.	TRBJ2-5	.	TRBV2	TGTGCCAGCAGGACAGAACAAGAGACCCAGTACTTC	CASRTEQETQYF
16	.	TRBJ1-6	.	TRBV5-5	TGTGCCAGCAGCTGGGTGACAGGCCCCGGTAATTCACCCCTCCACTTT	CASSWVTGPGNSPLHF
12	.	TRBJ2-7	.	TRBV6-5	TGTGCCAGCATGGGTCTTACCTACGAGCAGTACTTC	CASMGLTYEQYF
14	.	TRBJ1-5	TRBD1	TRBV6-5	TGTGCCAGCGGGGGAGGGGGCAGCAATCAGCCCCAGCATTTT	CASGGGGSNQPQHF
15	.	TRBJ2-5	.	TRBV19	TGTGCCAGTAGTATAGATGGACTTACGGGGGAGACCCAGTACTTC	CASSIDGLTGETQYF
14	.	TRBJ2-2	.	TRBV7-7	TGTGCCAGCAGCCCCCGAGTTGGGGCCGGGGAGCTGTTTTTT	CASSPRVGAGELFF
13	.	TRBJ1-1	.	TRBV9	TGTGCCAGCAGCCCCCGGCCGGGGACTGAAGCTTTCTTT	CASSPRPGTEAFF
15	.	TRBJ2-5	.	TRBV2	TGTGCCAGCAGTGTAGGACACTCAGGCGGAGAGACCCAGTACTTC	CASSVGHSGGETQYF
15	few	TRBJ2-7	TRBD1	TRBV4-1	TGCGCCAGCAGCCGCCGGGACAGCTTATCGTACGAGCAGTACTTC	CASSRRDSLSYEQYF
16	.	TRBJ1-4	.	TRBV5-4	TGTGCCAGCAGCGGGGCCTCGGCAGGAGGAAATGAAAAACTGTTTTTT	CASSGASAGGNEKLFF